This is a list of T cell receptor beta chains from one sample in a study of beta chain features in type 1 diabetes. Libraries were prepared by immunoSEQ multiplex PCR; TCRdb keeps only in-frame clonotypes and omits some of them. In the table there are around 100,000 clones, under 30% of which are singletons. Material: central memory CD4+ T cells from blood. Receptors originate from a woman aged 18-30 years with type 1 diabetes. CDR3s include the opening cysteine and the closing phenylalanine or tryptophan. The D gene is left open where the match is weak. The listing skips clone size in some rows; elsewhere it reads once, few, many or a size class.

D | J | size | V | CDR3 | DNA
NA | TRBJ2-5 | few | TRBV6-5 | CASSYSGRGNRETQYF | TGTGCCAGCAGTTATTCGGGGAGAGGGAACCGGGAGACCCAGTACTTC
NA | TRBJ2-1 | NA | TRBV2 | CASNIEGEQFF | TGTGCCAGCAATATCGAGGGAGAGCAGTTCTTC
NA | TRBJ2-7 | NA | TRBV7-6 | CASSSGEYEQYF | TGTGCCAGCAGCTCGGGGGAGTACGAGCAGTACTTC
TRBD2 | TRBJ2-1 | few | TRBV11-2 | CASSLLAGGSWNEQFF | TGTGCCAGCAGCTTACTAGCGGGAGGGTCGTGGAATGAGCAGTTCTTC
TRBD2 | TRBJ2-1 | NA | TRBV2 | CASSPRTSGRIRGENEQFF | TGTGCCAGCAGCCCCCGGACTAGCGGGAGGATTAGGGGGGAAAATGAGCAGTTCTTC
TRBD2 | TRBJ2-5 | few | TRBV6-1 | CASIRGGLSETQYF | TGTGCCAGCATCCGGGGGGGACTTTCAGAGACCCAGTACTTC
TRBD1 | TRBJ1-2 | NA | TRBV28 | CASSSLRQGNYGYTF | TGTGCCAGCAGTTCCCTACGACAGGGCAACTATGGCTACACCTTC
NA | TRBJ2-2 | NA | TRBV18 | CASSPPWKGAGELFF | TGTGCCAGCTCACCACCGTGGAAGGGGGCCGGGGAGCTGTTTTTT
TRBD2 | TRBJ2-1 | NA | TRBV2 | CASSYTGEGGPGVF | TGTGCCAGCAGTTACACGGGGGAGGGAGGGCCTGGAGTCTTC
TRBD2 | TRBJ2-3 | NA | TRBV6-6 | CASSWGTSGTRDTQYF | TGTGCCAGCAGCTGGGGGACTAGCGGGACCAGAGATACGCAGTATTTT
NA | TRBJ2-3 | NA | TRBV11-2 | CASSLDQGTDTQYF | TGTGCCAGCAGCTTAGATCAGGGGACGGATACGCAGTATTTT
TRBD1 | TRBJ2-3 | few | TRBV7-2 | CASSTNTGGADTQYF | TGTGCCAGCAGCACCAACACAGGGGGCGCAGATACGCAGTATTTT
NA | TRBJ2-2 | few | TRBV7-9 | CASSLGASNTGELFF | TGTGCCAGCAGCTTAGGCGCCTCGAACACCGGGGAGCTGTTTTTT
TRBD2 | TRBJ2-1 | few | TRBV11-2 | CASSRTSGNEQFF | TGTGCCAGCAGCCGGACTAGCGGCAATGAGCAGTTCTTC
NA | TRBJ1-5 | NA | TRBV30 | CAWGRTGNQPQHF | TGTGCCTGGGGGAGGACTGGCAATCAGCCCCAGCACTTT
NA | TRBJ2-1 | NA | TRBV7-9 | CASSPRGQQFF | TGTGCCAGCAGCCCCAGGGGACAGCAGTTCTTC
TRBD1 | TRBJ2-1 | few | TRBV18 | CASSPTGDPMTIDEQFF | TGTGCCAGCTCTCCTACAGGGGACCCCATGACAATAGATGAGCAGTTCTTC
TRBD2 | TRBJ2-1 | few | TRBV5-8 | CASSLDAASGMAYNEQFF | TGTGCCAGCAGCTTGGACGCGGCTAGCGGGATGGCCTACAATGAGCAGTTCTTC
NA | TRBJ2-6 | NA | TRBV14 | CASSPMLTGRSGANVLTF | TGTGCCAGCAGCCCGATGTTGACAGGGAGGTCTGGGGCCAACGTCCTGACTTTC
NA | TRBJ2-2 | NA | TRBV2 | CASTQVVPTGELFF | TGTGCCAGCACCCAGGTGGTGCCCACCGGGGAGCTGTTTTTT
TRBD2 | TRBJ2-1 | few | TRBV4-3 | CASSQDEAGLAESNEQFF | TGCGCCAGCAGCCAAGATGAGGCGGGACTAGCGGAATCCAATGAGCAGTTCTTC
TRBD1 | TRBJ2-1 | NA | TRBV5-1 | CASSLGDSFNEQFF | TGCGCCAGCAGCTTGGGGGACAGCTTCAATGAGCAGTTCTTC
TRBD1 | TRBJ2-1 | few | TRBV19 | CASSRQGQKYNEQFF | TGTGCCAGTAGTAGACAGGGGCAAAAGTATAATGAGCAGTTCTTC
NA | TRBJ2-6 | few | TRBV28 | CASSFFSGAWEGANVLTF | TGTGCCAGCAGTTTTTTTAGCGGTGCCTGGGAGGGGGCCAACGTCCTGACTTTC
NA | TRBJ2-1 | few | TRBV20-1 | CSARPNNEQFF | TGCAGTGCTAGACCTAACAATGAGCAGTTCTTC
NA | TRBJ1-2 | NA | TRBV6-6 | CASSYSRLVPYTF | TGTGCCAGCAGTTACTCGAGACTTGTGCCCTACACCTTC
NA | TRBJ1-4 | few | TRBV19 | CASSPARGGEKLFF | TGTGCCAGTAGCCCCGCCAGGGGCGGTGAAAAACTGTTTTTT
NA | TRBJ2-1 | NA | TRBV30 | CASGRESPNEQFF | TGTGCCTCCGGACGGGAGTCTCCCAATGAGCAGTTCTTC
TRBD1 | TRBJ1-5 | few | TRBV2 | CASSGLRTGNNQPQHF | TGTGCCAGCAGCGGCCTGAGGACAGGAAACAATCAGCCCCAGCATTTT
TRBD2 | TRBJ2-1 | NA | TRBV11-2 | CASSLVPGGAYNEQFF | TGTGCCAGCAGCTTAGTCCCGGGAGGAGCCTACAATGAGCAGTTCTTC
TRBD1 | TRBJ2-4 | NA | TRBV5-1 | CASSPGQGVIQYF | TGCGCCAGCAGCCCCGGCCAGGGGGTCATTCAGTACTTC
TRBD1 | TRBJ2-1 | few | TRBV28 | CASSSGQEPNEQFF | TGTGCCAGCAGTTCAGGACAGGAACCGAATGAGCAGTTCTTC
NA | TRBJ1-4 | NA | TRBV28 | CASSLWGREGGDEKLFF | TGTGCCAGCAGTTTATGGGGCAGGGAGGGAGGAGATGAAAAACTGTTTTTT
TRBD2 | TRBJ2-5 | few | TRBV29-1 | CSVEGTSGQETQYF | TGCAGCGTTGAAGGGACTAGCGGCCAAGAGACCCAGTACTTC
NA | TRBJ2-2 | NA | TRBV5-5 | CASSFEGFAGELFF | TGTGCCAGCAGCTTCGAGGGTTTCGCCGGGGAGCTGTTTTTT
NA | TRBJ2-6 | NA | TRBV28 | CASSAFTGSGANVLTF | TGTGCCAGCAGCGCCTTTACAGGGTCTGGGGCCAACGTCCTGACTTTC
TRBD2 | TRBJ2-7 | NA | TRBV5-1 | CASSLDGGSTSYEQYF | TGCGCCAGCAGCTTGGATGGCGGGAGTACCTCCTACGAGCAGTACTTC
TRBD1 | TRBJ2-4 | NA | TRBV28 | CASSSPATGGSMNIQYF | TGTGCCAGCAGTTCCCCCGCGACAGGGGGAAGTATGAACATTCAGTACTTC
TRBD1 | TRBJ1-2 | NA | TRBV2 | CASSTDRPKGGYTF | TGTGCCAGCAGTACGGACAGGCCTAAGGGTGGCTACACCTTC
TRBD2 | TRBJ2-5 | few | TRBV19 | CASSIGLATQETQYF | TGTGCCAGTAGTATAGGACTAGCGACACAAGAGACCCAGTACTTC
NA | TRBJ1-1 | NA | TRBV6-1 | CASTLVAEAFF | TGTGCCAGCACCCTCGTAGCTGAAGCTTTCTTT
NA | TRBJ2-3 | NA | TRBV7-2 | CASSLYGQGADTQYF | TGTGCCAGCAGCTTATATGGGCAGGGCGCAGATACGCAGTATTTT
NA | TRBJ1-2 | NA | TRBV28 | CASSSAQANYGYTF | TGTGCCAGCAGTTCGGCACAGGCAAACTATGGCTACACCTTC
NA | TRBJ2-5 | few | TRBV11-3 | CASSTRQQETQYF | TGTGCCAGCAGCACTCGACAGCAAGAGACCCAGTACTTC
TRBD1 | TRBJ1-2 | NA | TRBV4-3 | CASSQDFDRGGYGYTF | TGCGCCAGCAGCCAAGATTTTGACAGGGGAGGCTATGGCTACACCTTC
NA | TRBJ2-2 | NA | TRBV5-1 | CASSLAGAGFNTGELFF | TGCGCCAGCAGCTTGGCTGGGGCAGGGTTTAATACCGGGGAGCTGTTTTTT
TRBD2 | TRBJ2-2 | many | TRBV2 | CASSETSGRSGTGELFF | TGTGCCAGCAGTGAAACTAGCGGGAGATCTGGTACCGGGGAGCTGTTTTTT
NA | TRBJ1-5 | few | TRBV4-1 | CASSQDGEGNQPQHF | TGCGCCAGCAGCCAAGATGGGGAGGGGAATCAGCCCCAGCATTTT
TRBD2 | TRBJ2-7 | few | TRBV5-1 | CASSSHEAGGPVEQYF | TGCGCCAGCAGCTCTCATGAAGCGGGAGGGCCCGTCGAGCAGTACTTC
NA | TRBJ1-1 | NA | TRBV2 | CASKRDGLNTEAFF | TGTGCCAGCAAACGGGATGGTCTCAACACTGAAGCTTTCTTT